The source of this T cell receptor beta chain is a study of blood T cells in healthy people across ages. Across the whole study: In model experiments, template switching was able to capture about one barcoded beta molecule for every two T cells that were present. General study findings and limits: Total diversity from one million sequenced T cells was likely underestimated. Relative to aged donors, long-lived donors carried more naive CD4+ cells and displayed higher diversity.

Primers used in a second PCR of roughly 6 to 12 cycles were a sample-barcoded 5' primer and a J-beta primer mix. TCRdb re-called the 5' RACE reads through MiXCR, storing one row per CDR3 protein. The table has more than 500,000 distinct CDR3 sequences, 25% to 30% seen once. For this clonotype: Antigen unknown.

A minimum of 6 micrograms of total RNA was extracted per sample. The CDR3 runs 14 residues. The germline V gene encodes CDR1 LGHNA and CDR2 YSLEER. Trimming pared 1 base from V and 8 bases from J, leaving 11 bases between. The gene calls are TRBV4-3 and TRBJ1-4; D perhaps matches TRBD1 (5 bases). Sequencing was performed on blood. The sequence was obtained from a woman between 65 and 79 years old in good health. The CDR3: CASSQGSNREKLFF. The CDR3 DNA is TGCGCCAGCAGCCAAGGCAGTAACAGGGAAAAACTGTTTTTT.